Reported below is one TCR beta chain. The trim removed 3 bases at V and 4 bases at J, leaving 9 bases unmatched. Germline values: CDR1 SEHNR, CDR2 FQNEAQ (reference sequence). The CDR3 totals 15 residues. Per the study methods: Amplifying reference gene primers gave estimates of nucleated cell counts. Assay: immunoSEQ multiplex PCR; the TCRdb copy retains only in-frame clones and omits some. Clonal size and the V and J genes are those of that table, whereas D and trimming came from the DNA. The table records 210,000 or so clones, around 90% of them present only once. This record comes from a study of blood T cell repertoires in COVID-19. Looking at the study overall: Samples of COVID-19 (acute and convalescent) were obtained from the United States, Italy and Spain. Sources were T cells, B-cell-depleted T cells, or PBMCs; the material itself was cDNA or gDNA.

The sequencing input was peripheral blood. This rearrangement joins TRBV7-9 to TRBJ2-7, with 7 bases lining up with TRBD2. This receptor was obtained from a woman aged 18-29 years who had recovered from COVID-19. The DNA of the CDR3 is TGTGCCAGCAGCTTTTCTTCCCTGGGGGGGTACGAGCAGTACTTC. Protein: CASSFSSLGGYEQYF.